This TCR beta chain was recorded in a study of blood T cell repertoires in COVID-19. Study-wide context: Some COVID-19 samples were acute and others convalescent; all came from the United States, Italy and Spain. Sample material is recorded as cDNA or gDNA derived from T cells, B-cell-depleted T cells, or PBMCs.

In the source study's methods: The authors estimated nucleated cell counts from reference gene primer amplification. Method: immunoSEQ multiplex PCR; TCRdb's copy keeps in-frame clones and lacks some. That table furnishes V, J and clone size, whereas the DNA furnished D and trimming. The sample holds over 60,000 clones, over 80% seen once. On this clone itself: The sample has other DNA sequences that encode this CDR3 too.

Germline CDR1 is LGHDT and CDR2 is YNNKEL (reference sequence). The V and J ends lost 1 base and 1 base respectively, with 4 bases between them. The CDR3 is made up of 13 amino acids. This TCR was sampled from a human donor in a cohort sampled during active COVID-19. The sample comprised peripheral blood. The rearrangement joins TRBV3-1 (or the pseudogene TRBV3-2) to TRBJ1-1; the D is unclear. The CDR3 DNA reads TGTGCCAGCAGCCAAGTGCGGAACACTGAAGCTTTCTTT. Translation gives CASSQVRNTEAFF.